The clone carrying this T cell receptor beta chain was detected a few times. Its antigen is as yet unknown. The sample belongs to a study of beta chain features in type 1 diabetes. Study results and limitations: Across all four CD4+ subsets, people with type 1 diabetes showed modestly shorter TCRB CDR3s. Still unanswered here is whether HLA type influences TCRB rearrangement.

Since all of the isolated RNA was reverse transcribed, expressed TCRB transcripts were what got sequenced. Roughly 3.7 million reads, on average, came from each naive, central memory and regulatory T cell sample. TCRdb's copy holds only in-frame clones and misses some; the assay was immunoSEQ multiplex PCR. The sample comprises about 150,000 clones, about 13% of which are singletons, and about 1.3% rests with the top ten. The receptor's source is a man between 18 and 29 years old with type 1 diabetes. Source material: central memory CD4+ T cells from blood.

The CDR3 nucleotides are TGTGCCTGGAGTGCCTCGACAGGGGCATGGCCCCAGCATTTT. This gives the protein CAWSASTGAWPQHF. The rearrangement joins TRBV30 to TRBJ1-5, with 8 bases that match TRBD1. The germline V gene has CDR1 GTSNPN and CDR2 SVGIG (reference sequence). The CDR3 length is 14 residues. The V segment lost 1 base and the J segment 9 bases; nucleotides outside the gene matches: 8.